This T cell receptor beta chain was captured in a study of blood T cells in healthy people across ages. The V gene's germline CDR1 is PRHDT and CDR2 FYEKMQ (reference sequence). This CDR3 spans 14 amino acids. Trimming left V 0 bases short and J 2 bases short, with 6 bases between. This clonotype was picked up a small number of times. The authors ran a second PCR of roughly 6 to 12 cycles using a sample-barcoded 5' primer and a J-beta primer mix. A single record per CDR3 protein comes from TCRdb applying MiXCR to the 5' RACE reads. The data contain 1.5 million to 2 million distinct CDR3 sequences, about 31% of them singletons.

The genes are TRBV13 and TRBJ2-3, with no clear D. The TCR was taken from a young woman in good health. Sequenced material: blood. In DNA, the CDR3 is TGTGCCAGCAGCTTAGGCCTCTACACAGATACGCAGTATTTT. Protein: CASSLGLYTDTQYF.